The rows below give T cell receptor beta chains drawn from one sample of a study of cytomegalovirus exposure and HLA in healthy donors. Sequenced by immunoSEQ multiplex PCR; TCRdb stores in-frame clones only, minus some. The table shows some 120,000 clones, with approximately 80% occurring only once. The specimen was PBMCs. Every receptor here comes from a man between 40 and 49 years old in good health and CMV-seronegative. Both conserved end residues are part of each CDR3. A D gene is named only where the DNA matches it firmly. The size of a clone is reported for some rows only, either as once, few or many, or as a class for expanded clones.

v_gene	d_gene	abundance	CDR3aa
TRBV6-4	.	.	CASSTSGSSISYEQYF
TRBV28	.	.	CASSLVRTGELFF
TRBV4-2	.	.	CASSQSSRNEKLFF
TRBV4-1	TRBD1	.	CASSQPRQGAKYGYTF
TRBV6-6	.	.	CASSTLAWGYGYTF
TRBV7-3	.	once	CASSRQVAGELFF
TRBV4-1	.	.	CASSHHDRQNTEAFF
TRBV28	TRBD2	.	CASTHPQGLAGGPTDTQYF
TRBV5-4	.	.	CASSLAGGRVTEAFF
TRBV7-7	.	few	CASSQALNTEAFF
TRBV6-5	TRBD2	.	CASSYQLAGGYNEQFF
TRBV27	TRBD1	.	CASSFGTGAEQYF
TRBV5-1	.	few	CASSLGGPNEKLFF
TRBV6-1	.	once	CASNRVYEQYF
TRBV7-3	.	.	CASSLVSQETQYF
TRBV5-1	TRBD1	.	CASSKGQGYGYTF
TRBV12-5	TRBD2	.	CASGSGLAGGSTDTQYF
TRBV5-1	.	.	CASSLDGGQTDTQYF
TRBV6-1	.	.	CASRATGGANVLTF
TRBV27	TRBD1	.	CASSPGQGYRETQYF
TRBV6-5	TRBD1	once	CASSYLPGTVNEQFF
TRBV11-2	.	.	CASRFTPYKAGYEQYF
TRBV5-1	TRBD1	.	CASSKDRALEKLFF
TRBV5-6	TRBD1	.	CASSADRGRDAGELFF
TRBV19	.	.	CASGRGEDYGYTF
TRBV6-5	.	.	CASSYSSPFGYTF
TRBV27	TRBD1	.	CASRFREGQGSYEQYF
TRBV9	.	.	CASSFRDTGNTIYF
TRBV12-5	.	.	CASGLGSLSTSTDTQYF
TRBV23-1	TRBD1	.	CASSQEDRVSYNEQFF
TRBV5-4	.	few	CASNREAESYEQYF
TRBV5-1	.	.	CASSPLGLTYEQYF
TRBV5-5	TRBD1	.	CASSPGTANSYNSPLHF
TRBV4-1	.	.	CASSQVHDSNTEAFF
TRBV27	.	.	CASSLPPGTGTEAFF
TRBV2	TRBD2	.	CASSSAGGKDTQYF
TRBV10-3	TRBD2	.	CAITPSNSGGPLEQYF
TRBV7-8	TRBD2	.	CASSSISGDFYEQYF
TRBV5-4	.	.	CASSLSEGSPLHF
TRBV7-9	TRBD2	.	CASSFGLAERNEQFF
TRBV5-1	.	.	CASSLEGSTEAFF
TRBV19	.	.	CASRSRGNTIYF
TRBV28	TRBD1	.	CASSLYGDRVGYTF
TRBV28	TRBD1	.	CASTQGTKNSQYF